These 30 T cell receptor beta chains originate from one sample sequenced in a study of response to subunit inactivated influenza vaccine. TCRdb passed the RT-PCR reads through MiXCR, listing each CDR3 protein once. The sample has more than 400,000 distinct CDR3 sequences; approximately 7.2% are singletons. Sequenced here: PBMCs from blood, sampled roughly 24 months after vaccination. These receptors all stem from a man aged 45 to 75 who received an inactivated influenza vaccine.

CDR3 coding DNA: TGTGCCACCAGTGATTTGGCACACGGGAGGTCAGAGACCCAGTACTTC. Translated, it gives CATSDLAHGRSETQYF. The chain joins TRBV24-1 to TRBJ2-5; 7 bases line up with TRBD2. Germline CDR1 and CDR2: KGHDR and SFDVKD. CDR3 length: 16 amino acids. Losses at the gene ends were 0 bases for V and 4 bases for J; bases not matched to a gene: 7.

This clonotype has just a few counts. The V and J genes are TRBV20-1 and TRBJ2-3, with 7 nucleotides matching TRBD2. The CDR3 totals 15 residues. The V and J ends lost 6 bases and 1 base, in that order; junction bases with no gene match: 10. Looked up from germline, CDR1 is DFQATT and CDR2 is SNEGSKA (reference sequence). The CDR3 loop reads CSAPGLPGGTDTQYF. As DNA, the CDR3 is TGCAGTGCCCCGGGACTACCCGGGGGCACAGATACGCAGTATTTT.

There are a few counts of this clonotype. The chain joins TRBV6-2 or TRBV6-3 to TRBJ1-1; D gene ambiguous. The CDR3 length is 14 residues. V lost 3 bases to trimming and J lost 1 base, with 9 bases between them. Germline values: CDR1 MNHEY, CDR2 SVGEGT. CDR3: CASSYVTENTEAFF. The CDR3 nucleotides read TGTGCCAGCAGTTATGTGACGGAGAACACTGAAGCTTTCTTT.

The chain joins TRBV20-1 to TRBJ2-1, with TRBD2 matching over 12 bases. V was clipped by 0 bases and J by 2 bases; unmatched bases: 5. CDR3 length: 17 amino acids. Germline CDR1 reads DFQATT; CDR2 reads SNEGSKA (reference sequence). The CDR3 protein is CSARDLLAGGPYNEQFF. CDR3 sequence (DNA): TGCAGTGCTAGAGATTTGCTAGCGGGAGGGCCCTACAATGAGCAGTTCTTC.

This clonotype has a count of ten or more. The V and J genes are TRBV12-3 or TRBV12-4 and TRBJ2-5; possibly TRBD1 or TRBD2 for D (5 bases each). This CDR3 contains 13 residues. Trimming left V 7 bases short and J 5 bases short, with 14 bases between. The CDR3 sequence: CASTNLGPETQYF. The CDR3 DNA sequence: TGTGCCAGCACCAATTTGGGACCGGAGACCCAGTACTTC.

The count of this clonotype is one. One junction end disagrees with the germline gene, perhaps due to a read error. V usage is TRBV4-3 and J usage is TRBJ2-4; TRBD2 is a possible D gene (5 bases). The CDR3 length is 18 residues. CDR1 and CDR2 from the germline V gene are LGHNA and YSLEER. The CDR3 loop reads CASSQDRRGPGAKNIPYF. CDR3 nucleotide sequence: TGCGCCAGCAGCCAAGACCGACGCGGGCCCGGCGCCAAAAACATTCCGTACTTC.

In this sample, this clonotype turned up a few times. The V call is TRBV28, the J call TRBJ1-4; D perhaps matches TRBD1 (6 bases). V shed 7 bases and J shed 5 bases, with 17 bases lying between them. Germline lookup yields CDR1 MDHEN and CDR2 SYDVKM. The CDR3 is 15 amino acids. The CDR3 spells CASTSGTLLNEKLFF. CDR3 in DNA: TGTGCCAGCACCTCCGGGACACTTCTAAATGAAAAACTGTTTTTT.

Many counts were recorded for this clonotype. The rearrangement uses TRBV20-1 and TRBJ2-1; 14 bases are a match to TRBD2. The CDR3 covers 17 residues. The V and J ends lost 3 bases and 4 bases, in that order; junction bases with no gene match: 8. Germline V gene lookup returns CDR1 DFQATT and CDR2 SNEGSKA (reference sequence). This chain's CDR3 is CSASSGLAGGSYNEQFF. The CDR3, as DNA: TGCAGTGCTAGCTCAGGACTAGCGGGAGGTTCATACAATGAGCAGTTCTTC.

Here the CDR3 DNA reads TGTGCCAGCAGCCACGACAGTTCTTCTGGAAACACCATATATTTT. Protein: CASSHDSSSGNTIYF. This sequence joins TRBV12-3 or TRBV12-4 and TRBJ1-3, with D possibly being TRBD1 (5 bases). V was cut by 6 bases and J by 1 base, with 13 bases left in between. This CDR3 region has 15 residues.

This clonotype turned up a few times. The gene calls are TRBV5-5 and TRBJ1-5; D remains ambiguous. The CDR3 covers 17 residues. Germline CDR1 is SGHKS and CDR2 is YYEKEE (reference sequence). Trimming pared 0 bases from V and 4 bases from J, leaving 17 bases between. CDR3 region: CASSLAEKGFSNQPQHF. Written as DNA, the CDR3 is TGTGCCAGCAGCTTGGCCGAGAAGGGTTTTAGTAATCAGCCCCAGCATTTT.

Only a few counts were recorded for this clonotype. V is TRBV16 and J is TRBJ2-5, with 10 bases matching TRBD2. CDR1 and CDR2 (germline): KGHSY, FQNENV. J lost 2 bases, V lost 5 bases, and 2 bases had no gene match. The CDR3 contains 14 residues. This CDR3 reads CASSATSGQETQYF. CDR3 nucleotide sequence: TGTGCCAGCAGCGCGACTAGCGGGCAAGAGACCCAGTACTTC.

This clonotype was seen repeatedly, ten times or more. This rearrangement joins TRBV7-2 to TRBJ2-1; a weak D match, TRBD1 (6 bases). Trimming removed 0 bases at V and 4 bases at J, with 10 bases between. CDR3 length: 15 amino acids. The V gene's germline CDR1 is SGHTA and CDR2 FQGNSA. The CDR3 spells CASSLALGAYNEQFF. The CDR3 nucleotides are TGTGCCAGCAGCTTAGCGCTGGGGGCGTACAATGAGCAGTTCTTC.

Many counts were recorded for this clonotype. This chain joins TRBV5-1 and TRBJ2-6; D remains unclear. The germline V gene encodes CDR1 SGHRS and CDR2 YFSETQ. The length of the CDR3 is 13 residues. Trimming shortened V by 8 bases and J by 0 bases, and 6 bases separated the two germline ends. The CDR3 region is CASQDSGANVLTF. The DNA for the CDR3 is TGCGCCAGTCAGGACTCTGGGGCCAACGTCCTGACTTTC.

This clonotype was counted at least ten times. V and J are TRBV20-1 and TRBJ2-4; TRBD2 matches 9 bases. Trimming at V came to 2 bases and at J to 7 bases, leaving 6 bases not matched to a gene. In germline, CDR1 is DFQATT, CDR2 SNEGSKA (reference sequence). This CDR3 is built from 14 residues. CDR3 sequence: CSARSAGLANIQYF. The CDR3 nucleotides are TGCAGTGCTAGATCGGCCGGACTAGCGAACATTCAGTACTTC.

This clonotype was seen repeatedly, ten times or more. The rearrangement joins TRBV6-5 to TRBJ1-2, with D perhaps matching TRBD1 (5 bases). V was shortened by 0 bases and J by 4 bases, with 12 bases between the two germline ends. The CDR3 consists of 15 residues. Germline V gene lookup returns CDR1 MNHEY and CDR2 SVGAGI. CDR3 region: CASSYSPQAGYGYTF. The CDR3 coding sequence is TGTGCCAGCAGTTACTCCCCACAGGCGGGCTATGGCTACACCTTC.

The chain carries TRBV7-8 and TRBJ1-2; no firm D call. This CDR3 has 18 amino acids. Germline-derived CDR1 and CDR2 are SGHVS and FQNEAQ. Trimming stripped 8 bases from V and 8 bases from J, with 33 bases between. CDR3 loop: CASSSRTLANLMVDGYTF. The CDR3 nucleotides are TGTGCCAGCTCCTCCCGTACACTAGCCAACTTAATGGTAGACGGCTACACCTTC.

This clonotype appeared many times. CDR3 amino acids: CASSPMAGSIQYF. The CDR3 coding sequence is TGTGCCAGCAGCCCCATGGCAGGGAGCATTCAGTACTTC. This chain joins TRBV13 and TRBJ2-4; TRBD1 or TRBD2 may be the D gene (5 bases each). Germline V CDR1 and CDR2: PRHDT, FYEKMQ (reference sequence). The CDR3 extends over 13 amino acids. V was cut by 5 bases and J by 9 bases, with 14 bases left in between.

This clonotype was detected a few times. The chain has TRBV20-1 and TRBJ1-5; perhaps TRBD1 as D (5 bases). The CDR3 has 14 amino acids. Trimming stripped 3 bases from V and 9 bases from J, with 18 bases between. Germline V gene data show CDR1 as DFQATT and CDR2 as SNEGSKA (reference sequence). The CDR3 sequence: CSASLGGKSGPQHF. The CDR3 DNA reads as TGCAGTGCTAGTCTGGGGGGGAAGAGTGGGCCCCAGCATTTT.

V and J are TRBV24-1 and TRBJ1-5, with D possibly matching TRBD1 (5 bases). Trimming took off 4 bases at V and 0 bases at J, with 15 bases between the two ends. CDR3 length: 17 amino acids. CDR1 and CDR2 from the germline V gene are KGHDR and SFDVKD. Here the CDR3 DNA reads TGTGCCACCAGTGACCCCGTTGACAGAGATAGCAATCAGCCCCAGCATTTT. Its translation: CATSDPVDRDSNQPQHF.

In DNA form, the CDR3 reads TGTGCCAGCTCACCCGACAGGTTCTATGGCTACACCTTC. Encoded protein: CASSPDRFYGYTF. V is TRBV18 and J is TRBJ1-2, with D possibly TRBD1 on 6 matching bases. CDR1 KGHSH and CDR2 LQKENI come from the germline V gene. The CDR3 contains 13 residues. Trimming pared 3 bases from V and 4 bases from J, leaving 9 bases between.

This clonotype was counted many times. The CDR3 bases are TGTGCCAGCAGCCCCTCTTATGGGACGCCACTAAGCACAGATACGCAGTATTTT. It specifies CASSPSYGTPLSTDTQYF. This chain uses TRBV14 with TRBJ2-3; D may correspond to TRBD1 or TRBD2 (5 bases each). Trimming shortened V by 4 bases and J by 0 bases, and 20 bases separated the two germline ends. The V gene's germline CDR1 is SGHDN and CDR2 FVKESK. This CDR3 comprises 18 residues.

This clonotype was seen more than once but under ten times. CDR3 in DNA: TGTGCCAGTAGTATGTTTCTATCACAGAACACTGAAGCTTTCTTT. Translated: CASSMFLSQNTEAFF. The rearrangement uses TRBV19 and TRBJ1-1; D is uncertain. Germline CDR1 and CDR2: LNHDA and SQIVND (reference sequence). This CDR3 is built from 15 residues. V shed 3 bases and J shed 1 base, with 12 bases lying between them.

This clonotype was counted many times. The rearrangement joins TRBV4-1 to TRBJ1-5; TRBD1 might be the D (5 bases). The CDR3 spans 14 residues. The germline CDR1 and CDR2 sequences are MGHRA and YSYEKL. V dropped 1 base and J dropped 6 bases, with 10 bases sitting between them. CDR3: CASSQVLGGQPQHF. The DNA for the CDR3 is TGCGCCAGCAGCCAAGTTTTGGGGGGTCAGCCCCAGCATTTT.

The sample holds a few counts of this clonotype. The V and J genes are TRBV5-1 and TRBJ1-6, with D tentatively TRBD1 (5 bases). Germline V gene sequence: CDR1 SGHRS, CDR2 YFSETQ. V was trimmed by 0 bases and J by 5 bases, leaving 12 bases between them. CDR3 size: 16 residues. The DNA for the CDR3 is TGCGCCAGCAGCTTGGCCGGGGCATCAGATAATTCACCCCTCCACTTT. Residues: CASSLAGASDNSPLHF.

This clonotype was observed a few times. The chain links TRBV24-1 to TRBJ1-2; tentative D call: TRBD1 (5 bases). The germline CDR1 and CDR2 sequences are KGHDR and SFDVKD. V lost 5 bases to trimming and J lost 3 bases, with 6 bases between them. The CDR3 spans 12 residues. CDR3 nucleotide sequence: TGTGCCACCAGTGCGGGGGACTATGGCTACACCTTC. It codes for CATSAGDYGYTF.

This clonotype appeared a few times. V gene TRBV12-3 or TRBV12-4 combines with J gene TRBJ2-7; D ambiguous. Trimming took off 6 bases at V and 1 base at J, with 7 bases between the two ends. The CDR3 consists of 12 residues. CDR3: CASSPVSYEQYF. The CDR3 DNA reads TGTGCCAGCAGCCCCGTTTCCTACGAGCAGTACTTC.

This sequence joins TRBV7-8 and TRBJ2-3; 12 positions agree with TRBD1. CDR1 is SGHVS and CDR2 is FQNEAQ in the germline V gene. The CDR3 runs 19 residues. V dropped 6 bases and J dropped 2; count of bases not matched to a gene: 15. The CDR3: CASRLRIRGTGGLTDTQYF. As DNA, the CDR3 is TGTGCCAGCAGATTAAGGATACGCGGGACAGGGGGCCTCACAGATACGCAGTATTTT.

This chain connects TRBV7-9 to TRBJ2-5; D is possibly TRBD2 (5 bases). Trimming took off 3 bases at V and 5 bases at J, with 13 bases between the two ends. The length of the CDR3 is 14 residues. Germline lookup yields CDR1 SEHNR and CDR2 FQNEAQ (reference sequence). CDR3 in amino acids: CASSLGSLRETQYF. CDR3 DNA sequence: TGTGCCAGCAGCTTGGGGAGCCTTAGGGAGACCCAGTACTTC.

This chain joins TRBV15 and TRBJ2-5; D possibly corresponds to TRBD2 (6 bases). The length of the CDR3 is 15 residues. Germline V gene sequence: CDR1 LNHNV, CDR2 YYDKDF (reference sequence). Trimming cost V 0 bases and J 10 bases, with 18 bases left between them. This CDR3 is CATSRDGLSGELQYF. In DNA form, the CDR3 reads TGTGCCACCAGCAGAGATGGGCTATCGGGGGAACTCCAGTACTTC.

This clonotype was seen a few times. The V call is TRBV5-4, the J call TRBJ2-1; 7 bases fit TRBD1. The J segment lost 4 bases and the V segment lost 0 bases, leaving 4 bases of the junction unmatched. The CDR3 is 15 amino acids. Germline-derived CDR1 and CDR2 are SGHNT and YYREEE (reference sequence). CDR3: CASSLEGTAYNEQFF. The DNA of the CDR3 is TGTGCCAGCAGCTTGGAGGGGACAGCTTACAATGAGCAGTTCTTC.